This T cell receptor beta chain stems from a study of lymphopenia after photon versus proton radiotherapy. Findings and caveats of the study: Oligoclonal CD8+ Temra expansion after nadir drove photon patients' diversity drop. Under photons, naive T cells and diversity fell while effector/memory populations rose. Survival link was tested only in deceased patients; proton benefit remains a possibility. A bigger post-nadir fall in TCR diversity correlated inversely with survival time in deceased patients.

Trimming pared 5 bases from V and 10 bases from J, leaving 13 bases between. This CDR3 is built from 13 residues. The V gene's germline CDR1 is SGHNT and CDR2 YYREEE (reference sequence). Only in-frame clones appear in the TCRdb table, and some are missing; sequencing was by immunoSEQ multiplex PCR. The sample carries about 24,000 clones, approximately 80% recorded once. On this clone itself: Its antigen is as yet unknown.

The starting material was peripheral blood, obtained from a patient treated with photon-based radiotherapy. The chain combines TRBV5-4 with TRBJ1-6; D is uncertain. The receptor comes from a man in his forties or fifties with gastric cancer. The CDR3 region is CASSGEVGSPLHF. CDR3 DNA sequence: TGTGCCAGCAGTGGTGAGGTGGGGTCACCCCTCCACTTT.